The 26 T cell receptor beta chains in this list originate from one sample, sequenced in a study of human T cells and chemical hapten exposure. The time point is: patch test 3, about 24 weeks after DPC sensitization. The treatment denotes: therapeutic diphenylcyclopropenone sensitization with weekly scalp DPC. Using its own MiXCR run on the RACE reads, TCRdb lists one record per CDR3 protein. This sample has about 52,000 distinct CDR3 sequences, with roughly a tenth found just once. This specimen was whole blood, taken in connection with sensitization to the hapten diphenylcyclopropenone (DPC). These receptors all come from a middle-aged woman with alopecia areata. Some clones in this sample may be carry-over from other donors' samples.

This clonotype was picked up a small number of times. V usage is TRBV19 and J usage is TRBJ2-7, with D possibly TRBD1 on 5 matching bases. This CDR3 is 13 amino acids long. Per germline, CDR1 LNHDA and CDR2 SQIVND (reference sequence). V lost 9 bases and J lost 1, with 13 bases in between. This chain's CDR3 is CASSPGPSYEQYF. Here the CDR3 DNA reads TGTGCCAGCAGTCCAGGGCCATCCTACGAGCAGTACTTC.

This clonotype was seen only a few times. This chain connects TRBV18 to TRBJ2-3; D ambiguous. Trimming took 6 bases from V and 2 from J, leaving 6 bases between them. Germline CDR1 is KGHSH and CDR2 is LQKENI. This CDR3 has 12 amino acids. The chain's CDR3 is CASSPDTDTQYF. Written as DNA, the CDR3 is TGTGCCAGCTCCCCAGACACAGATACGCAGTATTTT. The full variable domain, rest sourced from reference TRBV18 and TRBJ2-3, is NAGVMQNPRHLVRRRGQEARLRCSPMKGHSHVYWYRQLPEEGLKFMVYLQKENIIDESGMPKERFSAEFPKEGPSILRIQQVVRGDSAAYFCASSPDTDTQYFGPGTRLTVL.

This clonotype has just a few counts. CDR3 region: CASIGTGDGSNNTEAFF. Written as DNA, the CDR3 is TGCGCCAGCATAGGGACAGGGGACGGGTCTAACAACACTGAAGCTTTCTTT. This sequence joins TRBV10-1 and TRBJ1-1; 10 nucleotides align to TRBD1. CDR3 length equals 17 residues. The V gene end was trimmed by 7 bases and the J gene end by 2 bases; junction bases not matched to a gene: 13. Germline V lookup: CDR1 WNHNN, CDR2 SYGVQD (reference sequence).

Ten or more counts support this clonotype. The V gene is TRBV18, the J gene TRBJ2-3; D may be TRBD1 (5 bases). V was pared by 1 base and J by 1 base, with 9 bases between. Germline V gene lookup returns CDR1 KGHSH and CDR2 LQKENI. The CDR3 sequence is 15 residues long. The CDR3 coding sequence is TGTGCCAGCTCACCACGGGGCTTAGGCACAGATACGCAGTATTTT. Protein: CASSPRGLGTDTQYF.

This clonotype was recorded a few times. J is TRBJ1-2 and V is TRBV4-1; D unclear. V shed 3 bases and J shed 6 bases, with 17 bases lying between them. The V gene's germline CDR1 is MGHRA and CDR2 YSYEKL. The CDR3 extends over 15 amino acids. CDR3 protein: CASSHRTGVEHGYTF. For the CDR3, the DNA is TGCGCCAGCAGCCACCGGACCGGGGTGGAGCATGGCTACACCTTC.

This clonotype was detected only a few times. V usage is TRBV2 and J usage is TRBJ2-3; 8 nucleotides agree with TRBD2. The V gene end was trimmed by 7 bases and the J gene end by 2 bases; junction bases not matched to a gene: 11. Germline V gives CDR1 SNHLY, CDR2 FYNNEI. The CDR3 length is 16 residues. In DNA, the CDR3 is TGTGCCAGCAAAGGCGGGGGGTACGCACACACAGATACGCAGTATTTT. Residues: CASKGGGYAHTDTQYF.

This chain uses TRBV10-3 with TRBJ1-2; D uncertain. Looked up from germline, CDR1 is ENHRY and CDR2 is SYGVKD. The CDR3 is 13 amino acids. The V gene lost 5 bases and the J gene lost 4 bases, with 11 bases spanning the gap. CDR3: CAISQALPYGYTF. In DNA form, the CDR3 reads TGTGCCATCAGTCAGGCCTTGCCCTATGGCTACACCTTC.

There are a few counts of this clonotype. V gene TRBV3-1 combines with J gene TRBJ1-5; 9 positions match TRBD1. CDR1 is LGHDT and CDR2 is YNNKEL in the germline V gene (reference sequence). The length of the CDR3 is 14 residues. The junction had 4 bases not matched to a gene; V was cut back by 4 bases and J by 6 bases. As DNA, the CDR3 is TGTGCCAGCAGCCCCGGGACAGGGAGTCAGCCCCAGCATTTT. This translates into CASSPGTGSQPQHF.

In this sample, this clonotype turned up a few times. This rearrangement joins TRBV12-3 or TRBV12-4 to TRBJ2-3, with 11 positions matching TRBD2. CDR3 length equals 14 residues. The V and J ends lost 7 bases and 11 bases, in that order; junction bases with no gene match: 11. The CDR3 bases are TGTGCCAGCAAGGAAGGCCTAGCGGGGGGAAAGCAGTATTTT. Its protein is CASKEGLAGGKQYF.

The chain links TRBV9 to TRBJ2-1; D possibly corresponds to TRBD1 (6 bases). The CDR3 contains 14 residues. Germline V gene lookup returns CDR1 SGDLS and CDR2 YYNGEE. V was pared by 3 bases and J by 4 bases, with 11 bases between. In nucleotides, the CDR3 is TGTGCCAGCAGCGCAGAAGGACAGTACAATGAGCAGTTCTTC. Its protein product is CASSAEGQYNEQFF.

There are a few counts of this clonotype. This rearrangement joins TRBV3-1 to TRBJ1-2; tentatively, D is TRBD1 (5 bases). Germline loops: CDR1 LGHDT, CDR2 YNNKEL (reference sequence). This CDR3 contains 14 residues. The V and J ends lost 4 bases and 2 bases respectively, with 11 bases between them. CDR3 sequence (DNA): TGTGCCAGCAGCCCCGCCCAGGGCAACTATGGCTACACCTTC. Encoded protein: CASSPAQGNYGYTF.

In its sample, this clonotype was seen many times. The CDR3 DNA is TGTGCCAGCAGCCGTGAACCCAGCTCTGGAAACACCATATATTTT. It is translated as CASSREPSSGNTIYF. This chain connects TRBV7-6 to TRBJ1-3; D remains unclear. Trimming took 5 bases from V and 0 from J, leaving 11 bases between them. The germline gives CDR1 SGHVS, CDR2 FNYEAQ. There are 15 residues in the CDR3.

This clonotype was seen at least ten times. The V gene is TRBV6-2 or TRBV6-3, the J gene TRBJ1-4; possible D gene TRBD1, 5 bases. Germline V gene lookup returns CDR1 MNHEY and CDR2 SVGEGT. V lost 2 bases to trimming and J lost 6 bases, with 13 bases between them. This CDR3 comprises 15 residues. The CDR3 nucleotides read TGTGCCAGCAGTTACCGGGACGTTGGGGATGAAAAACTGTTTTTT. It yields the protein CASSYRDVGDEKLFF.

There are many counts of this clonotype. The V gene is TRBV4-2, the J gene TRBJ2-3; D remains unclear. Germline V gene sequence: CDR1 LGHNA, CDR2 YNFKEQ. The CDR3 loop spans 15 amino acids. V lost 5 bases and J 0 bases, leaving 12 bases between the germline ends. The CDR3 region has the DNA TGTGCCAGCAGCGATCGACTGGATAGCACAGATACGCAGTATTTT. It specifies CASSDRLDSTDTQYF.

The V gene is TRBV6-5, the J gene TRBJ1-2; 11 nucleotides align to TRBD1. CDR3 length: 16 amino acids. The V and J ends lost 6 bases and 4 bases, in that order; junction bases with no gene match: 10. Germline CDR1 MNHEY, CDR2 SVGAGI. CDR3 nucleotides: TGTGCCAGCAGCCAGTCCCCCGGGACAGGGGGCTATGGCTACACCTTC. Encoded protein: CASSQSPGTGGYGYTF.

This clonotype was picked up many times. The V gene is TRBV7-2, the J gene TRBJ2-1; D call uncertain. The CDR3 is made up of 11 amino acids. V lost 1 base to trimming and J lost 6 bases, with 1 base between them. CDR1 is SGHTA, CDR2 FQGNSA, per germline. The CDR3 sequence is CASSLVNEQFF. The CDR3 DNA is TGTGCCAGCAGCTTAGTCAATGAGCAGTTCTTC.

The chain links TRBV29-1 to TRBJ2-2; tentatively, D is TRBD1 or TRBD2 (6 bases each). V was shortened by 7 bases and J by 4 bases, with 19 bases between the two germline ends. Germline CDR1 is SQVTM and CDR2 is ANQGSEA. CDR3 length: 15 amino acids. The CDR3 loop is CSAPTGGRGTGELFF. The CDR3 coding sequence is TGCAGCGCTCCGACTGGGGGGCGAGGCACCGGGGAGCTGTTTTTT.

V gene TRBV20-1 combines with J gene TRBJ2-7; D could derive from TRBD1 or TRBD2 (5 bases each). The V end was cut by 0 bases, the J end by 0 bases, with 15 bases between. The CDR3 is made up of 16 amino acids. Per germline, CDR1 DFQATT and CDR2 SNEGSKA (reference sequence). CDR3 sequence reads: CSARDSERGDSYEQYF. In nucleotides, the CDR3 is TGCAGTGCTAGAGATTCGGAGAGGGGCGACTCCTACGAGCAGTACTTC.

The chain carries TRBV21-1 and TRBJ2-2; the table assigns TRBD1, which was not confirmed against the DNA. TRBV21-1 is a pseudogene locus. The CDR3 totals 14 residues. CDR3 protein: CASRGQGLTGELFF. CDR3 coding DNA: TGTGCCAGCAGGGGACAGGGGTTAACCGGGGAGCTGTTTTTT.

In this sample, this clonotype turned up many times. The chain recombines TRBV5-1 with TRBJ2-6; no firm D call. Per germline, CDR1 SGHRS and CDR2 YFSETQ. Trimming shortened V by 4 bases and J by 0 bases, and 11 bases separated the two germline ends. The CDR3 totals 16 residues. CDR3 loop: CASSITTVSGANVLTF. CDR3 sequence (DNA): TGCGCCAGCAGCATCACGACCGTCTCTGGGGCCAACGTCCTGACTTTC.

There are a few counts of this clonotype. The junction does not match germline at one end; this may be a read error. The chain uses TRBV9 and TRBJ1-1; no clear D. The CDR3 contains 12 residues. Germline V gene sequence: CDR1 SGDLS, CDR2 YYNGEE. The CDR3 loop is CASSVGWGGPQF. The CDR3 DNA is TGTGCCAGCAGCGTAGGCTGGGGAGGGCCCCAATTT.

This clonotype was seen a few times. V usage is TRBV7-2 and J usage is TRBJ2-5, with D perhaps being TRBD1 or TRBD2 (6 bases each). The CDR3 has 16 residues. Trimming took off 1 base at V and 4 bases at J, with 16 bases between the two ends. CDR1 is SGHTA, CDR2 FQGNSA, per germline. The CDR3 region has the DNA TGTGCCAGCAGCTTAGTGTACGGGGGCGCGGCAGAGACCCAGTACTTC. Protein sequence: CASSLVYGGAAETQYF.

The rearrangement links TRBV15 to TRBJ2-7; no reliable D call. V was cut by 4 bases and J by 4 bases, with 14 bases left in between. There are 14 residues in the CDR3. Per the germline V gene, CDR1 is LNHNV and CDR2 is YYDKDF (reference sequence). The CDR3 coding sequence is TGTGCCACCAGCAACGAAGGACGTGGGTACGAGCAGTACTTC. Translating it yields CATSNEGRGYEQYF.

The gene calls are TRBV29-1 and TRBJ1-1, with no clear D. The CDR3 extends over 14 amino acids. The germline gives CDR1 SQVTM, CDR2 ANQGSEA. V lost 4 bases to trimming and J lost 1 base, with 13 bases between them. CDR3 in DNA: TGCAGCGTTGTCCAGATAGGGAAGAACACTGAAGCTTTCTTT. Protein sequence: CSVVQIGKNTEAFF.

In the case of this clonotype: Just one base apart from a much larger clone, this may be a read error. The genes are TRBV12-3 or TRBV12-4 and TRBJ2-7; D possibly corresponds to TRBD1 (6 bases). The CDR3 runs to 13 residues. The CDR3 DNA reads TGTGCCTGCAGTTTTGGACAGCAATACGAGCAGTACTTC. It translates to CACSFGQQYEQYF.

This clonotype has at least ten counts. This CDR3 is CASSFQETQYF. CDR3 nucleotides: TGCGCCAGCAGCTTCCAAGAGACCCAGTACTTC. The J gene is TRBJ2-5, the V gene TRBV5-1, with D unclear. Germline CDR1 SGHRS, CDR2 YFSETQ. This CDR3 contains 11 residues. V was pared by 2 bases and J by 1 base, with 0 bases between.